These 24 T cell receptor beta chains originate from one sample sequenced in a study of cytomegalovirus exposure and HLA in healthy donors. The protocol was immunoSEQ multiplex PCR, while the TCRdb copy is restricted to in-frame clones and leaves out a portion. Here the sample spans 55,000 to 75,000 clones, about 95% being singletons. Sequencing was done on a sample of PBMCs. All receptors derive from a woman between 18 and 29 years old in good health and CMV-seronegative.

This chain connects TRBV5-4 to TRBJ2-7; D may be TRBD1 (6 bases). Trimming stripped 4 bases from V and 0 bases from J, with 14 bases between. CDR3 size: 15 residues. Germline V gene lookup returns CDR1 SGHNT and CDR2 YYREEE (reference sequence). The CDR3 loop is CASSTPRDTSYEQYF. The CDR3 DNA sequence: TGTGCCAGCAGCACCCCCCGGGACACCTCCTACGAGCAGTACTTC.

V gene TRBV27 combines with J gene TRBJ1-2; 9 bases line up with TRBD1. Germline V gene lookup returns CDR1 MNHEY and CDR2 SMNVEV (reference sequence). The CDR3 sequence is 18 residues long. Trimming removed 5 bases from V and 2 bases from J; junction bases left unmatched: 15. The CDR3 nucleotides are TGTGCCAGCAGTCCACTGGGACAGGGAGGGAGAAAGAACTATGGCTACACCTTC. Its translation: CASSPLGQGGRKNYGYTF.

The chain joins TRBV28 to TRBJ2-7; a weak D match, TRBD1 (5 bases). This CDR3 region has 14 residues. Trimming removed 5 bases at V and 0 bases at J, with 11 bases between. Germline CDR1 MDHEN, CDR2 SYDVKM. The CDR3 spells CASSPNRNSYEQYF. As DNA, the CDR3 is TGTGCCAGCAGTCCGAACAGGAACTCCTACGAGCAGTACTTC.

Only a few counts were recorded for this clone. V gene TRBV6-6 combines with J gene TRBJ1-5; the D gene is possibly TRBD1 (6 bases). The CDR3 has 14 amino acids. Germline assignment: CDR1 MNHNY and CDR2 SVGAGI (reference sequence). V was cut by 5 bases and J by 7 bases, with 15 bases left in between. This chain's CDR3 is CASSHTWTAQPQHF. CDR3 in DNA: TGTGCCAGCAGTCACACCTGGACAGCCCAGCCCCAGCATTTT.

The count of this clone is one. This sequence joins TRBV18 and TRBJ1-1; 7 positions agree with TRBD1. Germline CDR1 reads KGHSH; CDR2 reads LQKENI. J was trimmed by 1 base and V by 3 bases; bases with no gene match: 14. The CDR3 totals 18 residues. This CDR3 is CASSPVKITGVRNTEAFF. The CDR3 DNA reads as TGTGCCAGCTCACCCGTGAAAATCACAGGGGTAAGGAACACTGAAGCTTTCTTT.

V usage is TRBV18 and J usage is TRBJ2-2, with D hard to call. The V gene's germline CDR1 is KGHSH and CDR2 LQKENI. Trimming stripped 3 bases from V and 5 bases from J, with 7 bases between. The CDR3 loop spans 13 amino acids. Written as DNA, the CDR3 is TGTGCCAGCTCACCCGCCTATACCGGGGAGCTGTTTTTT. Protein sequence: CASSPAYTGELFF.

The chain carries TRBV10-2 and TRBJ2-1; TRBD2 agrees at 7 bases. The CDR3 extends over 15 amino acids. CDR1 and CDR2 from the germline V gene are WSHSY and SAAADI. J lost 5 bases, V lost 6 bases, and 10 bases had no gene match. CDR3 bases: TGCGCCAGCAGCCATACGGGGACTAAAAACAATGAGCAGTTCTTC. Amino acids: CASSHTGTKNNEQFF.

This sequence joins TRBV6-5 and TRBJ2-3, with 8 positions matching TRBD2. The CDR3 sequence is 15 residues long. The V and J ends lost 2 bases and 7 bases, in that order; junction bases with no gene match: 8. CDR1 and CDR2 (germline): MNHEY, SVGAGI. For the CDR3, the DNA is TGTGCCAGCAGTTACATTGCGGGGGGCCCCTATACGCAGTATTTT. Translating gives CASSYIAGGPYTQYF.

V usage is TRBV5-1 and J usage is TRBJ2-7, with D tentatively TRBD2 (6 bases). This CDR3 spans 13 amino acids. V was cut by 2 bases and J by 7 bases, with 13 bases left in between. Germline loops: CDR1 SGHRS, CDR2 YFSETQ. The CDR3 is CASSFDGAGEQYF. Here the CDR3 DNA reads TGCGCCAGCAGCTTTGACGGGGCGGGGGAGCAGTACTTC.

The genes are TRBV29-1 and TRBJ1-1, with 9 bases matching TRBD1. The germline V gene has CDR1 SQVTM and CDR2 ANQGSEA. V shed 6 bases and J 7 bases; nucleotides not matched to a gene: 9. CDR3 length: 13 amino acids. The CDR3: CSVDAQGADEAFF. CDR3 DNA sequence: TGCAGCGTCGACGCACAGGGGGCGGATGAAGCTTTCTTT.

The rearrangement joins TRBV27 to TRBJ1-5; TRBD1 might be the D (5 bases). This CDR3 has 14 residues. V was pared by 2 bases and J by 1 base, with 6 bases between. Germline values: CDR1 MNHEY, CDR2 SMNVEV (reference sequence). The CDR3 DNA sequence: TGTGCCAGCAGTTTAGGGGGGAGCAATCAGCCCCAGCATTTT. Amino acids: CASSLGGSNQPQHF.

The chain uses TRBV18 and TRBJ1-4, with D perhaps TRBD1 (6 bases). V lost 2 bases and J lost 5, with 12 bases in between. CDR3 length equals 15 residues. In germline, CDR1 is KGHSH, CDR2 LQKENI. The CDR3 loop reads CASSPKQGLNEKLFF. For the CDR3, the DNA is TGTGCCAGCTCACCAAAACAGGGACTAAATGAAAAACTGTTTTTT.

The chain is built from TRBV28 and TRBJ2-1, with D maybe TRBD2 (5 bases). Germline loops: CDR1 MDHEN, CDR2 SYDVKM. The CDR3 spans 16 residues. Trimming cost V 8 bases and J 1 base, with 18 bases left between them. The DNA of the CDR3 is TGTGCCAGCGAGGGTGATAACAGACGGTCCTACAATGAGCAGTTCTTC. Encoded protein: CASEGDNRRSYNEQFF.

This clone was observed a few times. CDR3 loop: CASSKGWGRGVIQETQYF. In DNA, the CDR3 is TGCGCCAGCAGCAAAGGGTGGGGCCGAGGCGTCATCCAAGAGACCCAGTACTTC. This chain links TRBV5-1 with TRBJ2-5, with a possible D match to TRBD1 (5 bases). Germline V gives CDR1 SGHRS, CDR2 YFSETQ. The CDR3 sequence is 18 residues long. Trimming took off 4 bases at V and 1 base at J, with 23 bases between the two ends.

The chain combines TRBV28 with TRBJ2-3, with 10 nucleotides matching TRBD2. The CDR3 has 16 amino acids. V was clipped by 6 bases and J by 1 base; unmatched bases: 7. Germline CDR1 is MDHEN and CDR2 is SYDVKM. CDR3 nucleotides: TGTGCCAGCAGGTCCGAACTAGCGGGACGCACAGATACGCAGTATTTT. Its protein is CASRSELAGRTDTQYF.

The V and J genes are TRBV7-6 and TRBJ1-2, with D perhaps matching TRBD1 (6 bases). The V gene's germline CDR1 is SGHVS and CDR2 FNYEAQ. This CDR3 is built from 16 residues. V lost 5 bases to trimming and J lost 6 bases, with 22 bases between them. CDR3 in DNA: TGTGCCAGCAGCCACTACGGGAGGGGGGACCGGGATGGCTACACCTTC. It is translated as CASSHYGRGDRDGYTF.

This chain links TRBV27 with TRBJ2-7; TRBD2 is a possible D gene (8 bases). The CDR3 is 16 residues long. Trimming stripped 7 bases from V and 3 bases from J, with 22 bases between. The germline CDR1 and CDR2 sequences are MNHEY and SMNVEV (reference sequence). In DNA, the CDR3 is TGTGCCAGCAAGGGGAGGGGGCGGGGGGCCAACTACGAGCAGTACTTC. It translates to CASKGRGRGANYEQYF.

The chain is built from TRBV9 and TRBJ1-2, with D maybe TRBD1 (5 bases). The germline V and J ends were trimmed by 4 bases and 4 bases, with 17 bases remaining between them. The germline V gene has CDR1 SGDLS and CDR2 YYNGEE. This CDR3 is built from 15 residues. The CDR3 nucleotides are TGTGCCAGCAGCCCACGGGGGAGTTCTGGCTATGGCTACACCTTC. Translated: CASSPRGSSGYGYTF.

The V gene is TRBV7-9, the J gene TRBJ2-3, with D possibly matching TRBD1 (6 bases). CDR3 size: 15 residues. V lost 5 bases to trimming and J lost 10 bases, with 22 bases between them. Germline CDR1 SEHNR, CDR2 FQNEAQ (reference sequence). The CDR3 here is CASSLPTGATLAQYF. In DNA form, the CDR3 reads TGTGCCAGCAGCCTACCGACAGGAGCCACCCTTGCGCAGTATTTT.

The chain carries TRBV7-2 and TRBJ2-1, with TRBD2 matching 8 bases. Germline CDR1 and CDR2: SGHTA and FQGNSA. CDR3 length equals 14 residues. Unmatched junction bases numbered 3, after V lost 4 bases and J lost 4 bases. In DNA form, the CDR3 reads TGTGCCAGCAGCTCTCGGGGGGGGTACAATGAGCAGTTCTTC. It translates to CASSSRGGYNEQFF.

The genes are TRBV27 and TRBJ2-1; maybe TRBD2 (7 bases). Germline V gene lookup returns CDR1 MNHEY and CDR2 SMNVEV (reference sequence). The CDR3 has 17 amino acids. The ends were cut back, 1 base at V and 3 bases at J, with 16 bases in the middle. The CDR3 here is CASSLWGGLADYNEQFF. CDR3 coding DNA: TGTGCCAGCAGTTTATGGGGGGGGCTAGCGGACTACAATGAGCAGTTCTTC.

This clone was observed a few times. This chain connects TRBV6-1 to TRBJ2-7; 7 positions agree with TRBD1. The CDR3 has 15 residues. Germline loops: CDR1 MNHNS, CDR2 SASEGT. Losses at the gene ends were 0 bases for V and 1 base for J; bases not matched to a gene: 3. The CDR3 coding sequence is TGTGCCAGCAGTGAAGCCCAGACAGGGTCCTACGAGCAGTACTTC. This gives the protein CASSEAQTGSYEQYF.

The rearrangement uses TRBV19 and TRBJ2-1; 14 bases match TRBD2. Losses at the gene ends were 5 bases for V and 9 bases for J; bases not matched to a gene: 9. The CDR3 is made up of 16 amino acids. Germline lookup yields CDR1 LNHDA and CDR2 SQIVND (reference sequence). The CDR3 protein is CASSPRTTSGRGEQFF. CDR3 nucleotide sequence: TGTGCCAGTAGTCCCCGAACGACTAGCGGGAGGGGTGAGCAGTTCTTC.

This sequence joins TRBV5-1 and TRBJ2-6, with 9 bases identical to TRBD1. CDR1 is SGHRS, CDR2 YFSETQ, per germline. Trimming removed 4 bases from V and 2 bases from J; junction bases left unmatched: 4. The CDR3 contains 16 residues. CDR3 sequence reads: CASSGQGLTGANVLTF. In DNA form, the CDR3 reads TGCGCCAGCAGCGGACAGGGGTTAACTGGGGCCAACGTCCTGACTTTC.